This is a list of T cell receptor beta chains from one sample in a study of shared clonotypes between healthy human individuals. The method was immunoSEQ multiplex PCR; TCRdb's version includes in-frame clones alone and lacks a portion of them. Here the sample spans roughly 2.5 million clones, around 94% being singletons. Sequenced input: naive CD4+ T cells sorted from blood. Every receptor here comes from a man between 18 and 35 years old in good health. CDR3s include the opening cysteine and the closing phenylalanine or tryptophan. Fields, in order: V gene, J gene, D gene, clone size, CDR3 protein, CDR3 DNA. D genes are given only for firm matches. For some rows the clone size is stated as once, few or many, or as a class when expanded; others skip it.

>TRBV6-1|TRBJ1-2|.|.
CASSETQPPSYGYTF
TGTGCCAGCAGTGAGACCCAACCTCCCTCCTATGGCTACACCTTC
>TRBV6-6|TRBJ1-2|.|.
CASSYSRQLVDGYTF
TGTGCCAGCAGTTACTCTCGACAGCTTGTGGATGGCTACACCTTC
>TRBV28|TRBJ2-7|TRBD2|.
CASSLRRGASYEQYF
TGTGCCAGCAGTTTAAGGCGGGGGGCTTCCTACGAGCAGTACTTC
>TRBV5-4|TRBJ2-3|TRBD2|.
CASSSGLAEIYTQYF
TGTGCCAGCAGCTCGGGACTAGCAGAAATTTATACGCAGTATTTT
>TRBV4-1|TRBJ1-6|TRBD1|.
CASSQVEVQGANSPLHF
TGCGCCAGCAGCCAAGTGGAAGTCCAGGGGGCTAATTCACCCCTCCACTTT
>TRBV9|TRBJ2-2|.|.
CASSPQGRGTGELFF
TGTGCCAGCAGCCCCCAGGGGAGGGGCACCGGGGAGCTGTTTTTT
>TRBV5-1|TRBJ1-1|TRBD1|.
CASSTQTGGETEAFF
TGCGCCAGCAGCACGCAGACAGGGGGCGAGACTGAAGCTTTCTTT
>TRBV6-6|TRBJ2-7|.|.
CASSSGSLYEQYF
TGTGCCAGCAGTTCCGGGTCACTCTACGAGCAGTACTTC
>TRBV19|TRBJ2-5|.|.
CASSIISTETQYF
TGTGCCAGTAGTATAATCAGCACGGAGACCCAGTACTTC
>TRBV6-1|TRBJ2-3|TRBD1|.
CASTKGAVDTQYF
TGTGCCAGCACGAAGGGGGCCGTGGATACGCAGTATTTT
>TRBV4-1|TRBJ2-5|.|once
CASSQEGGGGKTQYF
TGCGCCAGCAGCCAAGAAGGAGGGGGCGGGAAGACCCAGTACTTC
>TRBV5-1|TRBJ2-6|.|.
CASSLAGTSGANVLTF
TGCGCCAGCAGCTTAGCCGGGACTTCCGGGGCCAACGTCCTGACTTTC
>TRBV12-5|TRBJ1-2|.|.
CASGLVPYDGASYGYTF
TGTGCTAGTGGTTTGGTACCGTACGACGGCGCGAGCTATGGCTACACCTTC
>TRBV28|TRBJ1-5|.|once
CASSANQPQHF
TGTGCCAGCAGTGCTAATCAGCCCCAGCATTTT
>TRBV4-1|TRBJ2-5|TRBD1|once
CASSQERTRGLETQYF
TGCGCCAGCAGCCAAGAGAGGACCAGGGGGCTGGAGACCCAGTACTTC
>TRBV5-4|TRBJ1-2|.|.
CASSTMGTPGHGYTF
TGTGCCAGCAGCACGATGGGGACACCGGGACATGGCTACACCTTC
>TRBV28|TRBJ1-6|TRBD1|.
CASSFLSGGMSNSPLHF
TGTGCCAGCAGTTTCTTGTCAGGGGGAATGAGTAATTCACCCCTCCACTTT